These 26 T cell receptor beta chains were sequenced from one sample in a study of T cells after posttransplantation cyclophosphamide. A marrow graft followed busulfan-fludarabine conditioning, with cyclophosphamide on days +3 and +4. Assay: immunoSEQ multiplex PCR; the TCRdb copy retains only in-frame clones and omits some. The sample holds more than 10,000 clones, around 81% seen once. Sequencing was performed on PBMCs, taken more than 1,700 days after allogeneic stem cell transplant with posttransplant cyclophosphamide. The receptor set was obtained from a female patient aged 50-59 years who received an allogeneic stem cell transplant from a related donor, was CMV-positive, and had no GVHD. Some T cells may have originated in the graft donor.

The J gene is TRBJ1-1, the V gene TRBV29-1, with D possibly TRBD1 on 6 matching bases. The CDR3 totals 13 residues. CDR1 is SQVTM and CDR2 is ANQGSEA in the germline V gene. V lost 6 bases and J 7 bases, leaving 18 bases between the germline ends. The CDR3 DNA follows: TGCAGCGTCTTGACAGGCCGACCTGATGAAGCTTTCTTT. It translates to CSVLTGRPDEAFF.

This clone came up once. The chain employs TRBV9 and TRBJ2-3, with no clear D. V was shortened by 4 bases and J by 0 bases, with 15 bases between the two germline ends. CDR3 size: 16 residues. The germline V gene has CDR1 SGDLS and CDR2 YYNGEE. In nucleotides, the CDR3 is TGTGCCAGCAGCCTACTAAGCGTTTCTAGCACAGATACGCAGTATTTT. Protein sequence: CASSLLSVSSTDTQYF.

V and J are TRBV7-9 and TRBJ1-2, with D maybe TRBD1 (6 bases). CDR1 is SEHNR and CDR2 is FQNEAQ in the germline V gene (reference sequence). There are 14 residues in the CDR3. V was pared by 3 bases and J by 7 bases, with 15 bases between. As DNA, the CDR3 is TGTGCCAGCAGCTTGGGTGACAGGTTGATTGGCTACACCTTC. Protein sequence: CASSLGDRLIGYTF.

The chain uses TRBV5-1 and TRBJ2-3, with TRBD2 matching over 8 bases. CDR1 is SGHRS, CDR2 YFSETQ, per germline. The V and J ends lost 4 bases and 1 base, in that order; junction bases with no gene match: 5. The CDR3 spans 15 residues. CDR3 loop: CASSPPAGGTDTQYF. CDR3 coding DNA: TGCGCCAGCAGCCCCCCAGCGGGGGGCACAGATACGCAGTATTTT.

This rearrangement joins TRBV9 to TRBJ2-2, with a weak D call TRBD1 (5 bases). CDR3 length: 14 residues. The V end was cut by 4 bases, the J end by 4 bases, with 11 bases between. Per germline, CDR1 SGDLS and CDR2 YYNGEE. The CDR3: CASSTVRGTGELFF. In nucleotides, the CDR3 is TGTGCCAGCAGCACGGTTAGGGGCACCGGGGAGCTGTTTTTT.

This clone was seen a single time. The CDR3 sequence is CASSLVIYNEQFF. The CDR3 region has the DNA TGTGCCAGCAGCTTAGTTATCTACAATGAGCAGTTCTTC. The V call is TRBV7-8, the J call TRBJ2-1; D uncertain. CDR3 length: 13 amino acids. V was trimmed by 1 base and J by 3 bases, leaving 4 bases between them. From germline, CDR1 is SGHVS and CDR2 FQNEAQ. Full variable domain (remainder filled in from reference TRBV7-8 and TRBJ2-1): GAGVSQSPRYKVAKRGQDVALRCDPISGHVSLFWYQQALGQGPEFLTYFQNEAQLDKSGLPSDRFFAERPEGSVSTLKIQRTQQEDSAVYLCASSLVIYNEQFFGPGTRLTVL.

The chain is built from TRBV7-3 and TRBJ2-1; 8 bases line up with TRBD2. Per germline, CDR1 SGHTA and CDR2 FQGTGA. Trimming took 5 bases from V and 4 from J; bases not matched to a gene: 10. The CDR3 runs to 16 residues. CDR3 protein: CASSLRLAFVYNEQFF. The CDR3 bases are TGTGCCAGCAGCCTCCGACTAGCGTTCGTTTACAATGAGCAGTTCTTC.

The V gene is TRBV6-5, the J gene TRBJ2-7, with TRBD2 matching 10 bases. CDR3 length: 16 amino acids. Germline V CDR1 and CDR2: MNHEY, SVGAGI. The ends lost 4 bases at V and 0 bases at J; junction bases unmatched: 6. The DNA of the CDR3 is TGTGCCAGCAGTTTCGGACGGACTAGCGGCTCCTACGAGCAGTACTTC. Protein sequence: CASSFGRTSGSYEQYF.

The rearrangement uses TRBV6-1 and TRBJ1-1; possible D gene TRBD1, 5 bases. The V end lost 8 bases, the J end lost 0 bases, and 16 bases lay between the germline ends. This CDR3 comprises 15 residues. In germline, CDR1 is MNHNS, CDR2 SASEGT. The CDR3 nucleotides are TGTGCCAGCGATTCAGGGTTTAACATGAACACTGAAGCTTTCTTT. Protein: CASDSGFNMNTEAFF.

This chain links TRBV30 with TRBJ1-2; D possibly corresponds to TRBD1 (6 bases). V was pared by 8 bases and J by 3 bases, with 19 bases between. The V gene's germline CDR1 is GTSNPN and CDR2 SVGIG (reference sequence). The CDR3 is made up of 14 amino acids. The CDR3 is CAGTPRPGDYGYTF. The CDR3 nucleotides read TGTGCCGGAACCCCCCGGCCAGGGGACTATGGCTACACCTTC.

V and J are TRBV6-6 and TRBJ1-5, with TRBD1 as a possible D gene (6 bases). Germline CDR1 is MNHNY and CDR2 is SVGAGI (reference sequence). This CDR3 is built from 14 residues. V lost 3 bases and J 2 bases, leaving 8 bases between the germline ends. The CDR3 is CASSYNRGNQPQHF. The DNA of the CDR3 is TGTGCCAGCAGTTATAACAGGGGCAATCAGCCCCAGCATTTT.

The chain is built from TRBV6-1 and TRBJ1-1; weak D call: TRBD1 (6 bases). CDR3 size: 14 residues. Germline V gene sequence: CDR1 MNHNS, CDR2 SASEGT. Deletions cut 6 bases from V and 4 bases from J, with 15 bases between. DNA for the CDR3: TGTGCCAGCAGACAGGGTCTATCGTCCACTGAAGCTTTCTTT. This gives the protein CASRQGLSSTEAFF.

The V and J genes are TRBV7-2 and TRBJ2-1; D is possibly TRBD2 (5 bases). The CDR3 contains 13 residues. Between the trimmed V and J ends, which lost 6 bases and 4 bases, there was a span of 10 bases. CDR1 and CDR2 from the germline V gene are SGHTA and FQGNSA. The CDR3 DNA reads TGTGCCAGCAGGCCGGACTTTTACAATGAGCAGTTCTTC. It is translated as CASRPDFYNEQFF.

The V and J genes are TRBV6-5 and TRBJ1-5, with 9 positions matching TRBD1. Germline V lookup: CDR1 MNHEY, CDR2 SVGAGI. CDR3 length: 13 residues. The V and J ends lost 6 bases and 7 bases, in that order; junction bases with no gene match: 4. The CDR3 DNA reads as TGTGCCAGCAGCCGGGACAGGGACCAGCCCCAGCATTTT. Translation: CASSRDRDQPQHF.

The CDR3 DNA follows: TGTGCCAGCAGCGTCAGACTAGCGGGAGTGGGGGCCAACGTCCTGACTTTC. The encoded protein is CASSVRLAGVGANVLTF. The rearrangement links TRBV7-2 to TRBJ2-6; TRBD2 agrees at 12 bases. The CDR3 loop spans 17 amino acids. Trimming cost V 5 bases and J 4 bases; bases outside gene matches: 6. Germline loops: CDR1 SGHTA, CDR2 FQGNSA.

The rearrangement links TRBV11-2 to TRBJ2-7; 7 bases line up with TRBD1. Germline assignment: CDR1 SGHAT and CDR2 FQNNGV. The CDR3 is 13 amino acids. The J segment lost 9 bases and the V segment lost 6 bases, leaving 11 bases of the junction unmatched. The CDR3 here is CASRGARGQGQYF. DNA of the CDR3: TGTGCCAGCAGGGGAGCGAGGGGGCAAGGGCAGTACTTC. The full variable domain, in which reference TRBV11-2 and TRBJ2-7 provide the parts outside the CDR3, is EAGVAQSPRYKIIEKRQSVAFWCNPISGHATLYWYQQILGQGPKLLIQFQNNGVVDDSQLPKDRFSAERLKGVDSTLKIQPAKLEDSAVYLCASRGARGQGQYFGPGTRLTVT.

The V and J genes are TRBV4-3 and TRBJ2-3; TRBD2 agrees at 7 bases. The V gene's germline CDR1 is LGHNA and CDR2 YSLEER. The J segment lost 12 bases and the V segment lost 1 base, leaving 10 bases of the junction unmatched. This CDR3 is 14 amino acids long. The CDR3 nucleotides read TGCGCCAGCAGCCAAGGAGAACCAGCGGGGTTACAGTATTTT. Translating it yields CASSQGEPAGLQYF.

The CDR3 DNA reads as TGTGCCAGCAGCTTAGTCCCCCCAGGACCCCAGCATTTT. This sequence encodes CASSLVPPGPQHF. V gene TRBV7-2 combines with J gene TRBJ1-5; D not certain. Per the germline V gene, CDR1 is SGHTA and CDR2 is FQGNSA. The CDR3 totals 13 residues. V was trimmed by 1 base and J by 10 bases, leaving 11 bases between them.

The CDR3 nucleotides are TGTGCCAGCAGTTTGGAAAGGCGGGGCTACGAGCAGTACTTC. Amino acid sequence: CASSLERRGYEQYF. This chain uses TRBV28 with TRBJ2-7, with D maybe TRBD2 (6 bases). Germline CDR1 reads MDHEN; CDR2 reads SYDVKM. V gave up 3 bases and J gave up 3 bases, with 12 bases separating them. The CDR3 covers 14 residues.

The chain couples TRBV4-1 to TRBJ2-1; 11 positions match TRBD2. V lost 4 bases and J lost 10; bases outside the gene matches: 15. The germline gives CDR1 MGHRA, CDR2 YSYEKL. This CDR3 has 17 amino acids. The DNA for the CDR3 is TGCGCCAGCAGCCGTTCGGATCGAACTAGCGGGAGTGGGGAGCAGTTCTTC. As protein: CASSRSDRTSGSGEQFF.

The CDR3 loop is CASSLRTSGNTGELFF. CDR3 nucleotides: TGTGCCAGCAGCCTTCGGACTAGCGGGAACACCGGGGAGCTGTTTTTT. The chain uses TRBV6-4 and TRBJ2-2, with TRBD2 matching 10 bases. This CDR3 has 16 residues. The germline V gene encodes CDR1 MRHNA and CDR2 SNTAGT. The V and J ends lost 6 bases and 1 base, in that order; junction bases with no gene match: 5.

The chain carries TRBV29-1 and TRBJ1-4; TRBD1 aligns across 10 bases. Germline assignment: CDR1 SQVTM and CDR2 ANQGSEA. The CDR3 contains 13 residues. V lost 7 bases, J lost 10 bases, and 9 bases stayed unmatched. The CDR3 loop is CSGSRDRGGKLFF. CDR3 DNA: TGCAGCGGAAGCCGGGACAGGGGAGGAAAACTGTTTTTT.

The chain uses TRBV29-1 and TRBJ1-1; unclear D gene. This CDR3 is 14 amino acids long. Between the trimmed V and J ends, which lost 4 bases and 2 bases, there was a span of 14 bases. Germline-derived CDR1 and CDR2 are SQVTM and ANQGSEA. Here the CDR3 reads CSVVAGDGNTEAFF. The DNA for the CDR3 is TGCAGCGTTGTCGCAGGCGACGGTAACACTGAAGCTTTCTTT.

This chain links TRBV12-5 with TRBJ2-1; the match to TRBD1 covers 8 bases. CDR3 length: 17 amino acids. The germline V gene has CDR1 LGHNT and CDR2 FRNRAP. The junction had 10 bases not matched to a gene; V was cut back by 0 bases and J by 6 bases. CDR3 sequence: CASGLVPGQGPSNEQFF. For the CDR3, the DNA is TGTGCTAGTGGTTTGGTACCAGGACAGGGCCCCTCCAATGAGCAGTTCTTC.

V gene TRBV7-3 combines with J gene TRBJ2-7, with a tentative D call TRBD2 (6 bases). Germline assignment: CDR1 SGHTA and CDR2 FQGTGA. The CDR3 is made up of 13 amino acids. V was clipped by 1 base and J by 3 bases, with 7 bases between them. CDR3 bases: TGTGCCAGCAGCTTAAAGGGACTCTACGAGCAGTACTTC. It specifies CASSLKGLYEQYF.

This chain joins TRBV9 and TRBJ1-2; no clear D. V shed 0 bases and J shed 1 base, with 4 bases lying between them. The CDR3 has 13 amino acids. Germline values: CDR1 SGDLS, CDR2 YYNGEE. The CDR3 protein is CASSVVSNYGYTF. In DNA form, the CDR3 reads TGTGCCAGCAGCGTAGTCAGTAACTATGGCTACACCTTC. Based on the CDR3 plus reference TRBV9 and TRBJ1-2, the full variable domain is DSGVTQTPKHLITATGQRVTLRCSPRSGDLSVYWYQQSLDQGLQFLIQYYNGEERAKGNILERFSAQQFPDLHSELNLSSLELGDSALYFCASSVVSNYGYTFGSGTRLTVV.